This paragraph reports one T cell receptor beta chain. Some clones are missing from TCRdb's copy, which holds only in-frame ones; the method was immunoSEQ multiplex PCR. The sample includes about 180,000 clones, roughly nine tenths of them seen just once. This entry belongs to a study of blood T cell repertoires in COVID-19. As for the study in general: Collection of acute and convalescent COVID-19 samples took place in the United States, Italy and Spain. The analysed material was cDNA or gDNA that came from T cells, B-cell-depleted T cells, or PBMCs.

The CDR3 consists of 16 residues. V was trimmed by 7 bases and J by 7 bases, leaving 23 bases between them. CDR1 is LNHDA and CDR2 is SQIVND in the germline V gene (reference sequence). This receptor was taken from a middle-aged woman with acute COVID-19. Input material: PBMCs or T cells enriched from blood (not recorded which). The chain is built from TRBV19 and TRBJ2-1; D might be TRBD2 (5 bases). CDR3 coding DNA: TGTGCCAGTACCCCTTCCCACCTCGAGGAGGAAAATGAGCAGTTCTTC. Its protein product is CASTPSHLEEENEQFF.